The entry that follows covers one T cell receptor beta chain sequence. Its antigen is not known. The sample is drawn from a study of cytomegalovirus exposure and HLA in healthy donors. Looking at the study overall: A prior analysis found 117 million unique TCR beta sequences from roughly 180 million T cells. Genotyping showed 81% of hundreds of donors falling in the Caucasian-associated ancestry cluster. Study-wide points: Reportedly, cytomegalovirus status was diagnosed with high sensitivity and specificity.

PCR amplification relied on 60 Vbeta primers (plus 13 Jbeta primers). Libraries were prepared by immunoSEQ multiplex PCR; TCRdb keeps only in-frame clonotypes and omits some of them. The repertoire holds roughly 80,000 clones, with less than 80% as singletons. The sample comprised PBMCs. This TCR was sampled from a woman in her forties in good health and CMV-seronegative.

Here the CDR3 DNA reads TGCGCCAGCGGCCCCAAGGAGCGGGGGGGCCTCTATGAGCAGTTCTTC. As protein: CASGPKERGGLYEQFF. The rearrangement uses TRBV5-1 and TRBJ2-1; 10 bases align to TRBD2. Germline-derived CDR1 and CDR2 are SGHRS and YFSETQ. The V and J ends lost 7 bases and 8 bases, in that order; junction bases with no gene match: 15. The CDR3 runs to 16 residues.